Shown below are 18 T cell receptor beta chains from a single sample sequenced in a study of blood T cells in healthy people across ages. A J-beta primer mix and a sample-barcoded 5' primer were used in a second PCR of roughly 7 to 12 cycles. TCRdb re-called the 5' RACE reads through MiXCR, storing one row per CDR3 protein. This sample has some 560,000 distinct CDR3 sequences, with about a quarter found just once. The same sample was also studied in work on T cells of mothers and their children.

Sequencing input: blood. These receptors all come from a boy aged 2 to 10 in good health.

The rearrangement links TRBV6-1 to TRBJ2-1, with 15 bases fitting TRBD2. CDR1 MNHNS and CDR2 SASEGT come from the germline V gene. The trim removed 6 bases at V and 11 bases at J, leaving 14 bases unmatched. The CDR3 is 17 amino acids. CDR3 bases: TGTGCCAGCAGGGTCGACAGGACAGGACTAGCGGGGGGGAAGCAGTTCTTC. This codes for CASRVDRTGLAGGKQFF.

This chain uses TRBV7-3 with TRBJ2-2; 8 nucleotides line up with TRBD2. In germline, CDR1 is SGHTA, CDR2 FQGTGA. The ends lost 4 bases at V and 6 bases at J; junction bases unmatched: 10. The CDR3 runs to 16 residues. CDR3 sequence (DNA): TGTGCCAGCAGCTCGACCGGGACTAGGCTGGCCGGGGAGCTGTTTTTT. Protein sequence: CASSSTGTRLAGELFF.

This clonotype has a handful of counts. The chain couples TRBV20-1 to TRBJ2-5, with a tentative D call TRBD2 (7 bases). Germline-derived CDR1 and CDR2 are DFQATT and SNEGSKA (reference sequence). V lost 5 bases and J lost 2, with 12 bases in between. The length of the CDR3 is 13 residues. CDR3 amino acids: CSAGGGRQETQYF. The CDR3 coding sequence is TGCAGTGCTGGGGGCGGGAGACAAGAGACCCAGTACTTC.

V is TRBV11-2 and J is TRBJ2-5; TRBD2 aligns across 8 bases. Germline V gene data show CDR1 as SGHAT and CDR2 as FQNNGV. CDR3 length: 14 amino acids. Losses at the gene ends were 5 bases for V and 2 bases for J; bases not matched to a gene: 4. CDR3 DNA sequence: TGTGCCAGCAGCATAGCGGGGTGGCAAGAGACCCAGTACTTC. Encoded protein: CASSIAGWQETQYF.

This clonotype was counted only a few times. The V and J genes are TRBV20-1 and TRBJ2-5, with 7 positions matching TRBD2. V dropped 3 bases and J dropped 3; count of bases not matched to a gene: 4. Germline CDR1 and CDR2: DFQATT and SNEGSKA (reference sequence). This CDR3 spans 13 amino acids. The CDR3 here is CSASTSAEETQYF. CDR3 coding DNA: TGCAGTGCTAGTACTAGCGCTGAAGAGACCCAGTACTTC.

The chain employs TRBV30 and TRBJ2-7; 9 bases are shared with TRBD1. The CDR3 runs 15 residues. Germline V gene sequence: CDR1 GTSNPN, CDR2 SVGIG (reference sequence). Germline trimming cut 4 bases from V and 3 bases from J; bases unmatched to any gene: 10. The CDR3 DNA sequence: TGTGCCTGGACCCCGGGACAGGGAGCCATCTACGAGCAGTACTTC. Its protein is CAWTPGQGAIYEQYF.

This clonotype was seen a few times. This chain joins TRBV14 and TRBJ2-5; 8 positions agree with TRBD1. The J call is in doubt because the DNA end fits TRBJ2-7 better. The germline CDR1 and CDR2 sequences are SGHDN and FVKESK. The CDR3 length is 18 residues. The CDR3 DNA follows: TGTGCCAGCAGCCAAGATCTGGTTAGCGCCGGGACAGGATACGAGCAGTACTTC. Protein product: CASSQDLVSAGTGYEQYF.

The rearrangement joins TRBV7-9 to TRBJ2-1; weak D call: TRBD2 (5 bases). The V end was cut by 7 bases, the J end by 1 base, with 8 bases between. The CDR3 totals 13 residues. Per germline, CDR1 SEHNR and CDR2 FQNEAQ (reference sequence). The CDR3 region has the DNA TGTGCCAGCACCCGGGAATCCTACAATGAGCAGTTCTTC. Translated: CASTRESYNEQFF.

The chain uses TRBV7-8 and TRBJ1-2; maybe TRBD1 (5 bases). The germline CDR1 and CDR2 sequences are SGHVS and FQNEAQ. This CDR3 has 14 amino acids. Trimming removed 1 base at V and 2 bases at J, with 8 bases between. In nucleotides, the CDR3 is TGTGCCAGCAGCTTAGATGACAGCAACTATGGCTACACCTTC. Translation gives CASSLDDSNYGYTF.

This clonotype was seen a few times. V usage is TRBV12-3 or TRBV12-4 and J usage is TRBJ1-4; D is perhaps TRBD1 (5 bases). The CDR3 sequence is 14 residues long. Trimming pared 5 bases from V and 8 bases from J, leaving 15 bases between. DNA of the CDR3: TGTGCCAGCAGTCTAGTGGGGGTCGAGGAAAAACTGTTTTTT. Translation: CASSLVGVEEKLFF.

This clonotype was seen more than once but under ten times. The V call is TRBV5-1, the J call TRBJ2-5; 11 bases are a match to TRBD2. The CDR3 loop spans 15 amino acids. The junction had 3 bases not matched to a gene; V was cut back by 1 base and J by 4 bases. The V gene's germline CDR1 is SGHRS and CDR2 YFSETQ. CDR3 sequence: CASSLTSGRRETQYF. The CDR3 bases are TGCGCCAGCAGCTTGACTAGCGGGAGACGAGAGACCCAGTACTTC.

The CDR3 region is CASSLGQGSFYGYTF. DNA for the CDR3: TGTGCCAGCAGCTTAGGCCAGGGATCGTTCTATGGCTACACCTTC. The chain combines TRBV7-9 with TRBJ1-2; D perhaps matches TRBD1 (5 bases). Germline loops: CDR1 SEHNR, CDR2 FQNEAQ (reference sequence). This CDR3 spans 15 amino acids. V was pared by 1 base and J by 4 bases, with 13 bases between.

This clonotype has only a few counts. The V gene is TRBV27, the J gene TRBJ2-5; 8 bases map to TRBD1. Germline-derived CDR1 and CDR2 are MNHEY and SMNVEV (reference sequence). The CDR3 runs to 14 residues. V shed 10 bases and J 4 bases; nucleotides not matched to a gene: 11. CDR3 nucleotides: TGTGCCACCGCAAGACAGGGGTGGGGAGAGACCCAGTACTTC. Amino acid sequence: CATARQGWGETQYF.

This clonotype was seen more than once but under ten times. The chain couples TRBV20-1 to TRBJ2-6, with a weak D call TRBD1 (6 bases). CDR1 is DFQATT and CDR2 is SNEGSKA in the germline V gene (reference sequence). Trimming took 0 bases from V and 0 from J, leaving 12 bases between them. The CDR3 is 17 residues long. CDR3 loop: CSARDSRDNSGANVLTF. For the CDR3, the DNA is TGCAGTGCTAGAGATTCCCGGGACAACTCTGGGGCCAACGTCCTGACTTTC.

This clonotype was observed a few times. This chain joins TRBV5-1 and TRBJ2-1, with 16 nucleotides matching TRBD2. V was pared by 2 bases and J by 8 bases, with 7 bases of the junction left unmatched. The length of the CDR3 is 17 residues. Looked up from germline, CDR1 is SGHRS and CDR2 is YFSETQ. The CDR3 bases are TGCGCCAGCAGCTTCGGGACTAGCGGGAGGGCCATCTATGAGCAGTTCTTC. This gives the protein CASSFGTSGRAIYEQFF.

The V gene is TRBV29-1, the J gene TRBJ2-3; D ambiguous. CDR1 is SQVTM and CDR2 is ANQGSEA in the germline V gene. V gave up 4 bases and J gave up 2 bases, with 10 bases separating them. The CDR3 extends over 13 amino acids. Here the CDR3 reads CSVAARFTDTQYF. The CDR3 DNA is TGCAGCGTTGCGGCCCGTTTCACAGATACGCAGTATTTT.

This clonotype was picked up one time. The chain combines TRBV12-3 or TRBV12-4 with TRBJ2-3, with D perhaps being TRBD1 or TRBD2 (5 bases each). Trimming stripped 3 bases from V and 5 bases from J, with 12 bases between. The CDR3 spans 14 residues. Written as DNA, the CDR3 is TGTGCCAGCAGTTTCGGGGCGTCGGGAGATACGCAGTATTTT. It codes for CASSFGASGDTQYF.

This clonotype occurred a few times. The rearrangement uses TRBV29-1 and TRBJ1-2; a weak D match, TRBD1 (5 bases). This CDR3 is 11 amino acids long. Germline assignment: CDR1 SQVTM and CDR2 ANQGSEA. Trimming took 5 bases from V and 8 from J, leaving 12 bases between them. CDR3 nucleotides: TGCAGCGTTTGGGACGGATACGGCTACACCTTC. Its protein product is CSVWDGYGYTF. Full variable domain (remainder filled in from reference TRBV29-1 and TRBJ1-2): SAVISQKPSRDICQRGTSLTIQCQVDSQVTMMFWYRQQPGQSLTLIATANQGSEATYESGFVIDKFPISRPNLTFSTLTVSNMSPEDSSIYLCSVWDGYGYTFGSGTRLTVV.